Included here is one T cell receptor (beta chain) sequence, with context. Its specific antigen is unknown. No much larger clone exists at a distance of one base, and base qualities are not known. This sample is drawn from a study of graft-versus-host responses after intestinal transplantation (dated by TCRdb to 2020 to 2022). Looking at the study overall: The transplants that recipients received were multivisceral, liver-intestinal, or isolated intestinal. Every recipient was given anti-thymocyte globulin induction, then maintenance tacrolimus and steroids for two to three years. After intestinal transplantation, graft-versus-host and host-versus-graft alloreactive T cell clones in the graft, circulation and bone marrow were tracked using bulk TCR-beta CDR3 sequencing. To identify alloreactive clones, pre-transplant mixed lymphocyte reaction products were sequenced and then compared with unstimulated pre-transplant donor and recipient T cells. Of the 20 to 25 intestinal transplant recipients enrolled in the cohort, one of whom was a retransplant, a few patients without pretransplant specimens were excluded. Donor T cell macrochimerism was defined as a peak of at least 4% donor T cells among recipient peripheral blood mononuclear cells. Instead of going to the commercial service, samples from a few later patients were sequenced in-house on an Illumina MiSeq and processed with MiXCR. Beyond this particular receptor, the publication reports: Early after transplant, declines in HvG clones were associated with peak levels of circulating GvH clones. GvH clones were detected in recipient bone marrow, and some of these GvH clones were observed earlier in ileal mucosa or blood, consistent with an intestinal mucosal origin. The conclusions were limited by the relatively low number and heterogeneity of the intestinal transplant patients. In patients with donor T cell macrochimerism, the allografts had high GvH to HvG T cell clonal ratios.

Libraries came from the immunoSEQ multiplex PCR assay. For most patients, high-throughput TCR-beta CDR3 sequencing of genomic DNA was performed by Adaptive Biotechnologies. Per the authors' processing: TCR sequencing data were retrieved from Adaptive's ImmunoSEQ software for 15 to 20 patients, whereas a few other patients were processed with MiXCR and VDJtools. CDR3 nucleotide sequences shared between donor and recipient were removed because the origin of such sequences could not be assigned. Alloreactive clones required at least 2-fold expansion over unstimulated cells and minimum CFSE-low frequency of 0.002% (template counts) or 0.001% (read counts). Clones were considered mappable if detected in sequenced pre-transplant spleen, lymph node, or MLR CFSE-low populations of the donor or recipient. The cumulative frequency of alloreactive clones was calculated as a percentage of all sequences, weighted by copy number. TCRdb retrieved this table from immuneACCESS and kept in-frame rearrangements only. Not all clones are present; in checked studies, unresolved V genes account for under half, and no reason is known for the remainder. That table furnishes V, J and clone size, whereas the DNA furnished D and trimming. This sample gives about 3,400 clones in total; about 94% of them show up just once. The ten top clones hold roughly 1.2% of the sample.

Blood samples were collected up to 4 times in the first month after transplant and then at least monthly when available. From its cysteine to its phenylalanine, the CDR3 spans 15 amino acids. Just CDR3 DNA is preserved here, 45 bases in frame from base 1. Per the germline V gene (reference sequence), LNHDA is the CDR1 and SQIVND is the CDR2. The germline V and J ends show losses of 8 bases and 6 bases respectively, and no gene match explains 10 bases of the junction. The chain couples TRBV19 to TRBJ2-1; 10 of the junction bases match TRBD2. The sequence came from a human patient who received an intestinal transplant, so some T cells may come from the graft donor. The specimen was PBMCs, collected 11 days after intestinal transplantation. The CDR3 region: CASGFLAGVRNEQFF. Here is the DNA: TGTGCCAGTGGATTCCTAGCGGGAGTCCGCAATGAGCAGTTCTTC.